This TCR beta chain derives from a study of blood T cells in healthy people across ages. Study results and caveats: Estimates of total diversity, which came from one million sequenced T cells, were considered to be underestimates. TCR beta diversity correlated strongly with naive T cell percentage.

The CDR3 consists of 14 residues. V lost 6 bases and J lost 2; bases outside the gene matches: 3. A J-beta primer mix and a sample-barcoded 5' primer were used in a second PCR of roughly 6 to 11 cycles. TCRdb used MiXCR to reprocess the 5' RACE reads, holding one entry per CDR3 protein. The sample includes just over 800,000 distinct CDR3 sequences, approximately 65% seen only once; the top ten take around 30%. Remarks on this clonotype: Its antigen is not identified. Since a much larger clone is just one base distant, this may be a read error.

V and J are TRBV12-3 or TRBV12-4 and TRBJ2-7; 11 nucleotides agree with TRBD2. Sequenced: blood. The sequence derives from a young man in good health. CDR3: CASRRSGGAYEQYF. Written as DNA, the CDR3 is TGTGCCAGCAGGCGTAGCGGGGGGGCCTACGAGCAGTACTTC.